Described below is a single TCR beta chain sequence and its context. This entry is derived from a study of blood T cell repertoires in COVID-19. This CDR3 region has 16 residues. V was clipped by 0 bases and J by 5 bases; unmatched bases: 6. Using immunoSEQ multiplex PCR, the repertoire was profiled, and TCRdb retains in-frame clones only, with some absent. The sample has around 280,000 clones, about 89% seen once. In assigning cohorts, the study relied on participant-reported clinical history. This TCR came from a woman aged 40 to 49 who had recovered from COVID-19. Sequencing input: PBMCs or T cells enriched from blood (not recorded which). V gene TRBV23-1 combines with J gene TRBJ2-1; 8 bases match TRBD1. TRBV23-1 is reported as an ORF; its role is uncertain. CDR3 in DNA: TGCGCCAGCAGTCAATCGAAACAGGGGGAGGACAATGAGCAGTTCTTC. Its translation: CASSQSKQGEDNEQFF.